The T cell receptor beta chain described here comes from a study of cytomegalovirus exposure and HLA in healthy donors. About the study: Genotyping showed about 80% of 398 donors falling in the Caucasian-associated ancestry cluster.

Amplification used 60 Vbeta primers and 13 Jbeta primers. Sequencing used immunoSEQ multiplex PCR; TCRdb keeps in-frame clones, though not all of them. Among 150,000 to 200,000 clones, roughly four fifths were seen once, and the ten largest hold around 4.1%. Study-wide points: Most TCR sequences proved rare, with some public TCRs found in many donors. The study had only CMV serostatus as immune exposure information. Productive status was seen about 90% or about 30% of the time for most TCR beta V segments in an earlier analysis.

CDR3 size: 15 residues. CDR1 and CDR2 (germline): LGHNA, YSLEER. Of note for this clone: Its specificity is not known. At one boundary the junction diverges from the germline segment, which might be a read error. The same CDR3 arises from other DNA sequences in this sample as well.

The receptor comes from a man aged 50 to 60 in good health and CMV-seropositive. The J gene is TRBJ1-5, the V gene TRBV4-3; the match to TRBD1 covers 10 bases. Material: PBMCs. CDR3: CASSQLTGGNQPQHF. CDR3 DNA sequence: TGCGCCAGCAGCCAGTTGACAGGGGGCAATCAGCCCCAGCATTTC.